These 21 T cell receptor beta chains share one sample of origin, sequenced in a study of OX40 agonist ivuxolimab in advanced cancers. Clones were sequenced by immunoSEQ multiplex PCR, and TCRdb holds only the in-frame ones, with some missing. This table holds roughly 35,000 clones, approximately 82% found once. Source: CD4+ or CD8+ T cells sorted from blood, taken in a trial of the OX40 agonist ivuxolimab. The receptors stem from an adult with an advanced solid tumor such as melanoma, head and neck, liver or kidney cancer.

This clone was counted only a few times. V and J are TRBV18 and TRBJ1-6, with 8 bases identical to TRBD1. CDR1 KGHSH and CDR2 LQKENI come from the germline V gene. The CDR3 consists of 15 residues. Trimming cost V 9 bases and J 5 bases; bases outside gene matches: 9. CDR3 in DNA: TGTGCCAGTAAAACGACAGGGGCCGATAATTCACCCCTCCACTTT. Translated, it gives CASKTTGADNSPLHF.

V and J are TRBV4-2 and TRBJ2-3; TRBD1 agrees at 9 bases. Germline values: CDR1 LGHNA, CDR2 YNFKEQ. The V segment lost 6 bases and the J segment 0 bases; nucleotides outside the gene matches: 19. This CDR3 spans 20 amino acids. CDR3 coding DNA: TGTGCCAGCAGGACACGGGACAGGGTTTGGGGCGGGGTGAGCACAGATACGCAGTATTTT. As protein: CASRTRDRVWGGVSTDTQYF.

The gene calls are TRBV6-1 and TRBJ2-1, with 7 bases matching TRBD2. The CDR3 is 14 residues long. With 7 bases clipped from V and 3 bases from J, the junction kept 6 bases outside the gene matches. Germline lookup yields CDR1 MNHNS and CDR2 SASEGT. DNA for the CDR3: TGTGCCAGCACGGCACTAGCGAACTACAATGAGCAGTTCTTC. Translating it yields CASTALANYNEQFF.

The chain employs TRBV6-6 and TRBJ2-7, with D unclear. Trimming shortened V by 0 bases and J by 3 bases, and 6 bases separated the two germline ends. The length of the CDR3 is 13 residues. Germline CDR1 and CDR2: MNHNY and SVGAGI (reference sequence). CDR3 amino acids: CASSYSTVYEQYF. In nucleotides, the CDR3 is TGTGCCAGCAGTTACTCGACGGTCTACGAGCAGTACTTC.

V usage is TRBV9 and J usage is TRBJ1-2; maybe TRBD1 (6 bases). Per germline, CDR1 SGDLS and CDR2 YYNGEE. This CDR3 is built from 15 residues. The V and J ends lost 1 base and 2 bases respectively, with 12 bases between them. The CDR3 sequence: CASSVQGTSNYGYTF. The DNA of the CDR3 is TGTGCCAGCAGCGTACAGGGGACGTCCAACTATGGCTACACCTTC.

J is TRBJ1-2 and V is TRBV6-4; D is ambiguous. CDR3 size: 13 residues. From germline, CDR1 is MRHNA and CDR2 SNTAGT. Trimming removed 2 bases at V and 10 bases at J, with 14 bases between. The CDR3 DNA reads TGTGCCAGCAGTGACGGCACGGACCGTTACTACACCTTC. Translation gives CASSDGTDRYYTF.

The V and J genes are TRBV1 and TRBJ2-3. TRBV1 is termed a pseudogene. CDR3 length equals 15 residues. The CDR3 protein is CTSSQSGGHTDTQYF. The CDR3 DNA is TGCACCAGCAGCCAAAGTGGGGGGCACACAGATACGCAGTATTTT.

The V gene is TRBV18, the J gene TRBJ1-5; the D is unclear. V shed 6 bases and J shed 4 bases, with 10 bases lying between them. This CDR3 is built from 13 residues. Per germline, CDR1 KGHSH and CDR2 LQKENI. Written as DNA, the CDR3 is TGTGCCAGCTCTCCCGAAAGGAATCAGCCCCAGCATTTT. It codes for CASSPERNQPQHF.

The chain links TRBV2 to TRBJ2-5, with TRBD2 matching over 8 bases. CDR1 is SNHLY and CDR2 is FYNNEI in the germline V gene. This CDR3 spans 15 amino acids. After removal of 4 bases from V and 5 bases from J, the junction contained 9 bases not matched to a gene. The CDR3 sequence is CASSVSGGDPETQYF. In DNA, the CDR3 is TGTGCCAGCAGTGTGAGCGGGGGCGACCCGGAGACCCAGTACTTC.

A few counts support this clone. The chain carries TRBV7-9 and TRBJ1-1; the D is unclear. V was trimmed by 2 bases and J by 1 base, leaving 5 bases between them. CDR3 length: 13 residues. Germline V CDR1 and CDR2: SEHNR, FQNEAQ (reference sequence). In nucleotides, the CDR3 is TGTGCCAGCAGCTTACTAGCGAACACTGAAGCTTTCTTT. It yields the protein CASSLLANTEAFF.

V is TRBV29-1 and J is TRBJ2-7; 8 bases fit TRBD1. The J segment lost 3 bases and the V segment lost 0 bases, leaving 7 bases of the junction unmatched. Germline V gives CDR1 SQVTM, CDR2 ANQGSEA. The CDR3 contains 15 residues. CDR3 coding DNA: TGCAGCGTTGAAGACCCGGGACAGGATCACTACGAGCAGTACTTC. Its protein is CSVEDPGQDHYEQYF.

This clone is termed medium-sized (0.01 to 0.1%). The CDR3: CASSIMDRNTEAFF. Written as DNA, the CDR3 is TGTGCCAGTAGTATAATGGACAGGAACACTGAAGCTTTCTTT. The rearrangement links TRBV19 to TRBJ1-1; TRBD1 is a possible D gene (6 bases). The CDR3 is 14 amino acids. V lost 2 bases and J lost 1, with 8 bases in between. Germline CDR1 LNHDA, CDR2 SQIVND (reference sequence).

This clone was seen more than once but under ten times. The chain combines TRBV14 with TRBJ1-5, with a possible D match to TRBD1 (5 bases). V shed 6 bases and J shed 7 bases, with 22 bases lying between them. The CDR3 is 16 residues long. Germline CDR1 and CDR2: SGHDN and FVKESK. The chain's CDR3 is CASSHPQGREGQPQHF. The CDR3 bases are TGTGCCAGCAGTCACCCCCAGGGAAGGGAGGGACAGCCCCAGCATTTT.

This clone was counted once. The V call is TRBV19, the J call TRBJ1-5; D gene uncertain. With 2 bases removed from V and 3 bases from J, the gap between germline ends came to 17 bases. From germline, CDR1 is LNHDA and CDR2 SQIVND (reference sequence). This CDR3 region has 17 residues. The CDR3 region is CASSILPGSRPNQPQHF. The CDR3 DNA follows: TGTGCCAGTAGTATACTCCCGGGGTCTCGCCCCAATCAGCCCCAGCATTTT.

V is TRBV27 and J is TRBJ2-3; a possible D gene is TRBD2 (6 bases). V was pared by 4 bases and J by 2 bases, with 13 bases between. Germline values: CDR1 MNHEY, CDR2 SMNVEV (reference sequence). CDR3 size: 15 residues. This CDR3 is CASSYRETHTDTQYF. The DNA for the CDR3 is TGTGCCAGCAGTTACCGGGAGACACACACAGATACGCAGTATTTT.

V and J are TRBV10-3 and TRBJ1-2; D possibly corresponds to TRBD1 (5 bases). The V end was cut by 3 bases, the J end by 7 bases, with 15 bases between. The germline CDR1 and CDR2 sequences are ENHRY and SYGVKD. The CDR3 is made up of 14 amino acids. The CDR3 spells CAISDLGGSSGYTF. The CDR3 DNA is TGTGCCATCAGTGACCTCGGGGGTTCCAGTGGCTACACCTTC.

V gene TRBV29-1 combines with J gene TRBJ1-2; D is undetermined. The germline CDR1 and CDR2 sequences are SQVTM and ANQGSEA. The CDR3 totals 13 residues. V was clipped by 8 bases and J by 7 bases, with 20 bases between them. This CDR3 is CSPRRGETSGYTF. In nucleotides, the CDR3 is TGCAGCCCTCGCCGGGGTGAAACTTCTGGCTACACCTTC.

The chain combines TRBV10-3 with TRBJ2-7; TRBD2 matches at 15 bases. V shed 5 bases and J 2 bases; nucleotides not matched to a gene: 7. Looked up from germline, CDR1 is ENHRY and CDR2 is SYGVKD. This CDR3 contains 17 residues. The CDR3 sequence: CAISLGTSGGRTYEQYF. For the CDR3, the DNA is TGTGCCATCAGTCTTGGGACTAGCGGGGGGCGAACCTACGAGCAGTACTTC.

A few counts support this clone. The V and J genes are TRBV18 and TRBJ1-2; the D is unclear. With 4 bases removed from V and 7 bases from J, the gap between germline ends came to 16 bases. From germline, CDR1 is KGHSH and CDR2 LQKENI. This CDR3 comprises 14 residues. The CDR3 DNA follows: TGTGCCAGCTCACTCATGGAAGCGTGGGGTGGCTACACCTTC. Translated: CASSLMEAWGGYTF.

This clone was recorded once. The chain links TRBV11-2 to TRBJ2-6; D is ambiguous. This CDR3 is 14 amino acids long. V shed 4 bases and J shed 2 bases, with 6 bases lying between them. Germline loops: CDR1 SGHAT, CDR2 FQNNGV. Here the CDR3 reads CASSSETGANVLTF. CDR3 sequence (DNA): TGTGCCAGCAGCTCAGAAACTGGGGCCAACGTCCTGACTTTC.

This CDR3 reads CASSLAPTGFEAFF. The CDR3 DNA is TGTGCCAGCAGCTTAGCGCCAACCGGTTTTGAAGCTTTCTTT. This chain links TRBV7-2 with TRBJ1-1; D gene unclear. The CDR3 has 14 amino acids. V lost 0 bases and J lost 7, with 12 bases in between. Germline-derived CDR1 and CDR2 are SGHTA and FQGNSA.